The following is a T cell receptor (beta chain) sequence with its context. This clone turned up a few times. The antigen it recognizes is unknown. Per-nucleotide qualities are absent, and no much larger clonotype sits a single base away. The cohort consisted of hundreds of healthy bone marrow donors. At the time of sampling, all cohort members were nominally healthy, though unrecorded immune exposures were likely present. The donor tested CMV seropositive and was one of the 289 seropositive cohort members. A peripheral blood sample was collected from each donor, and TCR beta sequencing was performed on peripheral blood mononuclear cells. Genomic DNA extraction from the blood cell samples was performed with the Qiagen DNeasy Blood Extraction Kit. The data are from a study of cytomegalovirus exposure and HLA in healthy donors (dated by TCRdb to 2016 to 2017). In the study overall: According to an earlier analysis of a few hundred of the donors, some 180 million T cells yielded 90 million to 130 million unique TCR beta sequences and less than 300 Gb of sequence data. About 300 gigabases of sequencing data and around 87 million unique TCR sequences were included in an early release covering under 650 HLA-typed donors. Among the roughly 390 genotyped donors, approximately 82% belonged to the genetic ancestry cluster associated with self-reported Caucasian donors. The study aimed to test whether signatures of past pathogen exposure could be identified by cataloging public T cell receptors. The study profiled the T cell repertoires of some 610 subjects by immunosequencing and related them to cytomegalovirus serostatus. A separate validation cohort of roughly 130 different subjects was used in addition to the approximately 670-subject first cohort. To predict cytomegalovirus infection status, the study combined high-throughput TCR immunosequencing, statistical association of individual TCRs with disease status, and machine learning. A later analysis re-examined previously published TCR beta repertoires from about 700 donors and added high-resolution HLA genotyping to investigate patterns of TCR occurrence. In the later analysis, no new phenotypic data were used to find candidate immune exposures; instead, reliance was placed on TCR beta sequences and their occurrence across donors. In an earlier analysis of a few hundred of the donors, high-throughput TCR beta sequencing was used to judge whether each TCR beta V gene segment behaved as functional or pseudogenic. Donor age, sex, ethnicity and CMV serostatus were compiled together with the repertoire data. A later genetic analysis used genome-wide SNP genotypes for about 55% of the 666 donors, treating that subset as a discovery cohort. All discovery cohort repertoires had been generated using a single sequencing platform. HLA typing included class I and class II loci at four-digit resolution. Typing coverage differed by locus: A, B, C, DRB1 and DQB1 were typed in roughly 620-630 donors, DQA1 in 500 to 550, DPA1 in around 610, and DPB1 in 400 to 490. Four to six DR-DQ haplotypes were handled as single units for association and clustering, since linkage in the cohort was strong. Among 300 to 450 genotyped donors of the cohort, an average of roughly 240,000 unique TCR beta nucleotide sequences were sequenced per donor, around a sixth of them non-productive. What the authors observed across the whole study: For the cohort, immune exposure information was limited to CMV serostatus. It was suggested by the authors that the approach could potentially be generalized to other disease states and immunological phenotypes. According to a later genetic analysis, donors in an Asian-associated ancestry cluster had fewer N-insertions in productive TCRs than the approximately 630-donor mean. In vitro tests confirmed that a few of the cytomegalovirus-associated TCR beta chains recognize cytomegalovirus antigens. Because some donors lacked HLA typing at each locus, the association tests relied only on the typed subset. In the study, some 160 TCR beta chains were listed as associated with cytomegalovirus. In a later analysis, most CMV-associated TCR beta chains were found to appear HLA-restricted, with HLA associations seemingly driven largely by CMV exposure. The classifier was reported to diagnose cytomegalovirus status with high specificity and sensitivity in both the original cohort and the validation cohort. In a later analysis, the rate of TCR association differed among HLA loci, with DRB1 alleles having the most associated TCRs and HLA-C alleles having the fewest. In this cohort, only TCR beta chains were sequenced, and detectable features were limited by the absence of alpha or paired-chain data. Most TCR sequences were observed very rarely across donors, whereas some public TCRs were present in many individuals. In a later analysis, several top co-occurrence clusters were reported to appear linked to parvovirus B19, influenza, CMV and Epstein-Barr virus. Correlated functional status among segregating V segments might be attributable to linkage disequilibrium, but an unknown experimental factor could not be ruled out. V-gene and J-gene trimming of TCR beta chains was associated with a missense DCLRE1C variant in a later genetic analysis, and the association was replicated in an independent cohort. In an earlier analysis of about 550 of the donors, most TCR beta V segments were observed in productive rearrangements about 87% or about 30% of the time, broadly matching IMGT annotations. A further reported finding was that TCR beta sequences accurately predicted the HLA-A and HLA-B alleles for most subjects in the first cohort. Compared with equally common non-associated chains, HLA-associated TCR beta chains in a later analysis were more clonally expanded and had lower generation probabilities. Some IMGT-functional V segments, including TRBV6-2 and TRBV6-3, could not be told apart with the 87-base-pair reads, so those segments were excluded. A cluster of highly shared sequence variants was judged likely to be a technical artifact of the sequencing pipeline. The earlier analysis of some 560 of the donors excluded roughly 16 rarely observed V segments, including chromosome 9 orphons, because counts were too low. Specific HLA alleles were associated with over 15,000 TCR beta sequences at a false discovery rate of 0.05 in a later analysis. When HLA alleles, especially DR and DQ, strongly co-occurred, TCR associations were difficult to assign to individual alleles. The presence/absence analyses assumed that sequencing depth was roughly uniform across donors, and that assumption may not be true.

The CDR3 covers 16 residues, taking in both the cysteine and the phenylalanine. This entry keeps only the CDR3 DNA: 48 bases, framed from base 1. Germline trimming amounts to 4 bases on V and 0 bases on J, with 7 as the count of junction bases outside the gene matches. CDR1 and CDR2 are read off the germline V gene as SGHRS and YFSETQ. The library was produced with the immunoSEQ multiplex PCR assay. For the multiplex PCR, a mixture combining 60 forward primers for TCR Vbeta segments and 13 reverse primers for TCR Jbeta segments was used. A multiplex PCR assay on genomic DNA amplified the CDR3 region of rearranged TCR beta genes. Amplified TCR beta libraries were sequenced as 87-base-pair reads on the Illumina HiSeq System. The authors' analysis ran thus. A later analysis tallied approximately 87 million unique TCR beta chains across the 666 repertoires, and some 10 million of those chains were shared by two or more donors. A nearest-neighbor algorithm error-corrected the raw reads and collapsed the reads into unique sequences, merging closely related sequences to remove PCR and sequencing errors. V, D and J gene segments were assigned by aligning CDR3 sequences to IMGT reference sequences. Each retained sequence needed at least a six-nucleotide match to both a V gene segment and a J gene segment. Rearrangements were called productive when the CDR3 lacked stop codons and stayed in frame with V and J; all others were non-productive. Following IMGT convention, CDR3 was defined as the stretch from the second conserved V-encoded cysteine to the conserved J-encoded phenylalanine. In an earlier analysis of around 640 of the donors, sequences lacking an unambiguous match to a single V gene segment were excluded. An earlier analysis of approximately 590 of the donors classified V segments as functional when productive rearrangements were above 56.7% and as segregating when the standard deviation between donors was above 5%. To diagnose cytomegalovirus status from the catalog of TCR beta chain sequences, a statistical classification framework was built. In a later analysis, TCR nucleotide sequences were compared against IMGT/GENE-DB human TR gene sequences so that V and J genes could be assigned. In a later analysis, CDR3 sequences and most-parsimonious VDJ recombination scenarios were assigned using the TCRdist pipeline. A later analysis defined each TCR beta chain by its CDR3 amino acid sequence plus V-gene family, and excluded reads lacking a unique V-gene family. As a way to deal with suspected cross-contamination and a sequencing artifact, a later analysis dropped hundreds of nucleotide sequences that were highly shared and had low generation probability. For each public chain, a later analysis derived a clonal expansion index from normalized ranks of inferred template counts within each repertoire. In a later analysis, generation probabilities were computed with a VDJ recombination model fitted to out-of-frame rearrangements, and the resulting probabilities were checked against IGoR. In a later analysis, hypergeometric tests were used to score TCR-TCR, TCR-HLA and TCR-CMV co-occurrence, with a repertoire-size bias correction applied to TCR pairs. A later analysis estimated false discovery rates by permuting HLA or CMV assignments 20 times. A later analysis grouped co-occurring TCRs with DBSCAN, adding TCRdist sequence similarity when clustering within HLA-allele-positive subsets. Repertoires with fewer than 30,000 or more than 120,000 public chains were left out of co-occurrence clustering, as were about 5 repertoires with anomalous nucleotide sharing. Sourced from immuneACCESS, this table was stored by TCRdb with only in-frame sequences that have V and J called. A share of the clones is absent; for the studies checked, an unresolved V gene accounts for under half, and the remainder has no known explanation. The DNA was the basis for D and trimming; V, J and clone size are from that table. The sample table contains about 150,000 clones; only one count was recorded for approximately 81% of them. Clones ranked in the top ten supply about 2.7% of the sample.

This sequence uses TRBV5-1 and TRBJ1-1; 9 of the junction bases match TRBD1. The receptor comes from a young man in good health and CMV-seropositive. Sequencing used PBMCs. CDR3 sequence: CASSTLTGGMNTEAFF. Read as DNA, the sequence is TGCGCCAGCAGCACCTTGACAGGGGGGATGAACACTGAAGCTTTCTTT.